These 10 T cell receptor beta chains came from one sample sequenced in a study of cytomegalovirus exposure and HLA in healthy donors. PCR primers comprised 60 Vbeta and 13 Jbeta primers. Method: immunoSEQ multiplex PCR; TCRdb's copy keeps in-frame clones and lacks some. Of about 140,000 clones in the sample, approximately 80% were seen once. Sequencing was carried out using PBMCs. These receptors were obtained from a woman in her thirties or forties in good health and CMV-seropositive.

This rearrangement joins TRBV18 to TRBJ2-7; possible D gene TRBD1, 6 bases. The V end was cut by 3 bases, the J end by 2 bases, with 11 bases between. The CDR3 is 14 amino acids. The germline CDR1 and CDR2 sequences are KGHSH and LQKENI. This chain's CDR3 is CASSPFTGPYEQYF. In nucleotides, the CDR3 is TGTGCCAGCTCACCCTTCACAGGGCCCTACGAGCAGTACTTC. The full variable domain, completed using reference TRBV18 and TRBJ2-7, is NAGVMQNPRHLVRRRGQEARLRCSPMKGHSHVYWYRQLPEEGLKFMVYLQKENIIDESGMPKERFSAEFPKEGPSILRIQQVVRGDSAAYFCASSPFTGPYEQYFGPGTRLTVT.

This rearrangement joins TRBV18 to TRBJ2-1; weak D call: TRBD2 (6 bases). This CDR3 has 15 residues. The V gene lost 4 bases and the J gene lost 2 bases, with 12 bases spanning the gap. Looked up from germline, CDR1 is KGHSH and CDR2 is LQKENI. The CDR3 DNA follows: TGTGCCAGCTCACTCTCCAGCGGGCCCTACAATGAGCAGTTCTTC. Its protein is CASSLSSGPYNEQFF.

The chain is built from TRBV19 and TRBJ1-1; weak D call: TRBD1 (6 bases). The CDR3 spans 14 residues. Germline CDR1 and CDR2: LNHDA and SQIVND (reference sequence). Trimming cost V 5 bases and J 1 base, with 11 bases left between them. The CDR3 region is CASSLGRGNTEAFF. The CDR3 nucleotides read TGTGCCAGTAGTCTAGGCAGGGGGAACACTGAAGCTTTCTTT.

V is TRBV11-2 and J is TRBJ2-7; no reliable D call. The V and J ends lost 3 bases and 1 base respectively, with 10 bases between them. Germline assignment: CDR1 SGHAT and CDR2 FQNNGV. This CDR3 is built from 14 residues. The CDR3 nucleotides are TGTGCCAGCAGCTTGCAGATAACGTCCTACGAGCAGTACTTC. It specifies CASSLQITSYEQYF.

The chain employs TRBV28 and TRBJ2-3; a possible D gene is TRBD2 (5 bases). This CDR3 is 12 amino acids long. Germline V CDR1 and CDR2: MDHEN, SYDVKM. V lost 8 bases and J 5 bases, leaving 11 bases between the germline ends. This CDR3 is CASLSVGDTQYF. CDR3 nucleotide sequence: TGTGCCAGCCTTAGCGTGGGAGATACGCAGTATTTT.

J is TRBJ1-1 and V is TRBV5-6; no clear D gene. Germline CDR1 SGHDT, CDR2 YYEEEE. The length of the CDR3 is 17 residues. V dropped 0 bases and J dropped 2 bases, with 17 bases sitting between them. The CDR3 region is CASSLGLDWPSNTEAFF. The DNA of the CDR3 is TGTGCCAGCAGCTTGGGTCTAGACTGGCCCTCCAACACTGAAGCTTTCTTT.

The rearrangement joins TRBV27 to TRBJ2-3, with 10 bases identical to TRBD2. This CDR3 comprises 19 residues. The germline gives CDR1 MNHEY, CDR2 SMNVEV (reference sequence). V was pared by 2 bases and J by 4 bases, with 15 bases of the junction left unmatched. CDR3 region: CASSLRMWNSGGRADTQYF. The CDR3 region has the DNA TGTGCCAGCAGTTTACGCATGTGGAATAGCGGGGGGAGGGCAGATACGCAGTATTTT.

The chain recombines TRBV9 with TRBJ2-6; D is unclear. From germline, CDR1 is SGDLS and CDR2 YYNGEE. The CDR3 is made up of 15 amino acids. The ends were cut back, 3 bases at V and 0 bases at J, with 7 bases in the middle. CDR3 sequence: CASSAVSSGANVLTF. The CDR3 nucleotides read TGTGCCAGCAGCGCCGTCAGCTCTGGGGCCAACGTCCTGACTTTC.

The CDR3 is CASSQDTQGSKQETQYF. CDR3 coding DNA: TGCGCCAGCAGCCAAGATACCCAGGGGAGTAAGCAAGAGACCCAGTACTTC. This rearrangement joins TRBV4-3 to TRBJ2-5, with D perhaps TRBD1 (6 bases). Trimming took off 0 bases at V and 2 bases at J, with 16 bases between the two ends. This CDR3 is built from 17 residues. Looked up from germline, CDR1 is LGHNA and CDR2 is YSLEER.

V and J are TRBV11-2 and TRBJ1-1, with 10 bases that match TRBD1. This CDR3 has 13 amino acids. V was pared by 5 bases and J by 9 bases, with 6 bases of the junction left unmatched. CDR1 and CDR2 (germline): SGHAT, FQNNGV. The CDR3 DNA follows: TGTGCCAGCAGCCCACGGACAGGGGGACAAGCTTTCTTT. Translation gives CASSPRTGGQAFF.